This T cell receptor (beta chain) is drawn from a study of response to subunit inactivated influenza vaccine. Study-level points and caveats: That few new T cells are recruited by each seasonal influenza vaccination was the authors' suggestion.

This clonotype was seen more than once but under ten times. No antigen is known for it. CDR1 is SGHVS, CDR2 FNYEAQ, per germline. J was trimmed by 1 base and V by 5 bases; bases with no gene match: 17. The CDR3 runs to 19 residues. MiXCR, applied by TCRdb to the RT-PCR reads, yields one record per CDR3 protein. The sample includes 650,000 to 800,000 distinct CDR3 sequences, more than 11% of them seen just once. The sequencing used PBMCs from blood, collected 14 to 15 days before vaccination. The chain links TRBV7-6 to TRBJ1-1, with 9 bases aligning to TRBD1. The TCR comes from a man aged 50 to 59 who received an inactivated influenza vaccine. DNA of the CDR3: TGTGCCAGCAGCGGTACCAAACAGGGGGCGGGTGGCGGGAACACTGAAGCTTTCTTT. Encoded protein: CASSGTKQGAGGGNTEAFF.